Presented here are 18 T cell receptor beta chains from one specimen sequenced in a study of response to subunit inactivated influenza vaccine. TCRdb reanalysed the RT-PCR reads using MiXCR and keeps one entry per CDR3 protein. In the table there are some 640,000 distinct CDR3 sequences, over 11% of which are singletons. The specimen was PBMCs from blood, collected 14 days before vaccination. The receptor set was obtained from a man between 45 and 60 years old who received an inactivated influenza vaccine.

This clonotype was observed a few times. The chain carries TRBV20-1 and TRBJ2-7; D call uncertain. Germline lookup yields CDR1 DFQATT and CDR2 SNEGSKA (reference sequence). Trimming removed 2 bases from V and 7 bases from J, with 12 bases in between. CDR3 length equals 12 residues. The CDR3 sequence is CSARPSGREQYF. The CDR3 bases are TGCAGTGCTAGACCCTCCGGACGGGAGCAGTACTTC.

The chain joins TRBV12-3 or TRBV12-4 to TRBJ2-3; TRBD1 is a possible D gene (5 bases). The germline V and J ends were trimmed by 7 bases and 0 bases, with 11 bases remaining between them. This CDR3 has 14 amino acids. The chain's CDR3 is CASKRAGSTDTQYF. The CDR3 bases are TGTGCCAGCAAACGGGCAGGGAGCACAGATACGCAGTATTTT.

The chain is built from TRBV9 and TRBJ2-1; TRBD1 might be the D (5 bases). CDR3 size: 15 residues. Germline assignment: CDR1 SGDLS and CDR2 YYNGEE. The V end was cut by 4 bases, the J end by 7 bases, with 18 bases between. The CDR3 here is CASSKQTVQANEQFF. DNA of the CDR3: TGTGCCAGCAGCAAGCAGACAGTTCAGGCGAATGAGCAGTTCTTC.

The CDR3 loop is CASSYSTAHTDTQYF. The CDR3 region has the DNA TGTGCCAGCAGTTACTCGACAGCTCACACAGATACGCAGTATTTT. J is TRBJ2-3 and V is TRBV6-2 or TRBV6-3; tentatively, D is TRBD1 (5 bases). The V end was cut by 0 bases, the J end by 2 bases, with 9 bases between. CDR1 and CDR2 (germline): MNHEY, SVGEGT. The CDR3 has 15 amino acids.

This clonotype was seen only once. The chain employs TRBV10-3 and TRBJ2-3; 9 positions match TRBD2. Germline V lookup: CDR1 ENHRY, CDR2 SYGVKD. V lost 3 bases and J lost 2; bases outside the gene matches: 6. There are 16 residues in the CDR3. Here the CDR3 reads CAISDGGGGATDTQYF. The CDR3 nucleotides are TGTGCCATCAGTGACGGGGGCGGGGGGGCCACAGATACGCAGTATTTT.

This clonotype was observed a few times. This sequence joins TRBV20-1 and TRBJ2-1; TRBD2 agrees at 7 bases. Trimming took 4 bases from V and 6 from J; bases not matched to a gene: 9. The germline CDR1 and CDR2 sequences are DFQATT and SNEGSKA (reference sequence). This CDR3 spans 14 amino acids. The CDR3 region has the DNA TGCAGTGCTAAAACGGGACTATCGCTCAATGAGCAGTTCTTC. Protein product: CSAKTGLSLNEQFF.

The sample holds a few counts of this clonotype. The chain employs TRBV6-2 or TRBV6-3 and TRBJ2-7; TRBD2 aligns across 8 bases. CDR1 and CDR2 from the germline V gene are MNHEY and SVGEGT. Unmatched junction bases numbered 2, after V lost 4 bases and J lost 0 bases. This CDR3 spans 14 amino acids. The CDR3 nucleotides read TGTGCCAGCAGTTCGACTAGCGACTCCTACGAGCAGTACTTC. Translation: CASSSTSDSYEQYF.

This clonotype occurred many times. The genes are TRBV20-1 and TRBJ1-5; 7 bases are a match to TRBD1. Germline CDR1 and CDR2: DFQATT and SNEGSKA (reference sequence). The CDR3 has 14 amino acids. V trimming: 4 bases; J trimming: 7 bases; junction bases outside the gene matches: 10. CDR3: CSAISEGARQPQHF. The CDR3 DNA sequence: TGCAGTGCTATCAGTGAGGGGGCCAGACAGCCCCAGCATTTT.

This clonotype was detected only once. This sequence joins TRBV19 and TRBJ2-2; D may be TRBD1 (7 bases). The germline V gene encodes CDR1 LNHDA and CDR2 SQIVND (reference sequence). Trimming removed 10 bases at V and 5 bases at J, with 17 bases between. The CDR3 length is 14 residues. CDR3 nucleotide sequence: TGTGCCACAGGGGGGACAAGAAGGACCGGGGAGCTGTTTTTT. This sequence encodes CATGGTRRTGELFF.

This clonotype appeared once. This chain uses TRBV20-1 with TRBJ2-7, with 9 bases fitting TRBD2. Germline assignment: CDR1 DFQATT and CDR2 SNEGSKA (reference sequence). The J segment lost 3 bases and the V segment lost 0 bases, leaving 3 bases of the junction unmatched. CDR3 size: 14 residues. CDR3 DNA sequence: TGCAGTGCTAGAGAACCTAGCGGGGACTACGAGCAGTACTTC. It translates to CSAREPSGDYEQYF.

This chain links TRBV20-1 with TRBJ1-6; TRBD1 is a possible D gene (5 bases). V was pared by 4 bases and J by 1 base, with 11 bases between. The germline gives CDR1 DFQATT, CDR2 SNEGSKA (reference sequence). This CDR3 contains 15 residues. Here the CDR3 reads CSAIREGSYNSPLHF. Written as DNA, the CDR3 is TGCAGTGCTATCAGGGAGGGGTCCTATAATTCACCCCTCCACTTT.

This clonotype was detected many times. The CDR3 DNA sequence: TGCAGTGCTAGACAACCAGGGGGAACCGGGGAGCTGTTTTTT. It is translated as CSARQPGGTGELFF. V usage is TRBV20-1 and J usage is TRBJ2-2; 7 positions agree with TRBD1. This CDR3 is 14 amino acids long. With V trimmed by 2 bases and J by 5 bases, 5 bases remained unmatched. Looked up from germline, CDR1 is DFQATT and CDR2 is SNEGSKA (reference sequence).

The sample holds a few counts of this clonotype. This sequence joins TRBV7-9 and TRBJ2-1, with D possibly called TRBD1 or TRBD2 (6 bases each). The germline CDR1 and CDR2 sequences are SEHNR and FQNEAQ (reference sequence). The CDR3 consists of 16 residues. V was cut by 2 bases and J by 3 bases, with 14 bases left in between. CDR3 loop: CASSLLGGGDYNEQFF. The CDR3 DNA is TGTGCCAGCAGCTTACTCGGGGGCGGGGACTACAATGAGCAGTTCTTC.

This clonotype has only a few counts. The chain recombines TRBV21-1 with TRBJ2-3; the table names TRBD1, a call not compared with the DNA. TRBV21-1 is designated a pseudogene. CDR3 length: 17 residues. This CDR3 reads CASSTRQGRRKFGTQYF. The CDR3 nucleotides are TGTGCCAGCAGCACCAGACAGGGAAGGCGTAAGTTTGGTACGCAGTATTTT.

The rearrangement links TRBV20-1 to TRBJ2-5; 11 bases line up with TRBD2. Looked up from germline, CDR1 is DFQATT and CDR2 is SNEGSKA (reference sequence). With 5 bases clipped from V and 2 bases from J, the junction kept 4 bases outside the gene matches. The CDR3 contains 14 residues. CDR3 amino acids: CSALAGGRQETQYF. The CDR3 region has the DNA TGCAGTGCTCTAGCGGGGGGCCGACAAGAGACCCAGTACTTC.

The V gene is TRBV20-1, the J gene TRBJ2-5; 7 positions agree with TRBD1. The J segment lost 1 base and the V segment lost 5 bases, leaving 13 bases of the junction unmatched. The CDR3 extends over 16 amino acids. Germline CDR1 is DFQATT and CDR2 is SNEGSKA (reference sequence). CDR3 nucleotides: TGCAGTGCTCCCGTAGCCGCCACAGGGGCCCAAGAGACCCAGTACTTC. Encoded protein: CSAPVAATGAQETQYF.

This chain uses TRBV10-3 with TRBJ1-1, with D possibly matching TRBD1 (5 bases). V lost 6 bases, J lost 1 base, and 12 bases lay in between. Germline V gives CDR1 ENHRY, CDR2 SYGVKD. This CDR3 region has 14 residues. CDR3 region: CAIRAGTENTEAFF. The CDR3 coding sequence is TGTGCCATCAGGGCGGGGACCGAGAACACTGAAGCTTTCTTT.

There are a few counts of this clonotype. V and J are TRBV5-1 and TRBJ2-1; D ambiguous. Trimming cost V 4 bases and J 9 bases, with 14 bases left between them. The CDR3 runs 13 residues. Looked up from germline, CDR1 is SGHRS and CDR2 is YFSETQ. The CDR3 nucleotides read TGCGCCAGCAGCCCGGACCCACCCGGTGAGCAGTTCTTC. Protein product: CASSPDPPGEQFF.